The sequence of this TCR beta chain was determined in a study of cytomegalovirus exposure and HLA in healthy donors. Study outcomes and limitations: The only immune exposure information that was available was CMV serostatus. Reportedly, HLA-A and HLA-B alleles of most subjects were accurately predicted from TCR beta. Roughly even sequencing depth across donors was the assumption behind the presence/absence analyses. What was likely a sequencing artifact was a cluster of highly shared sequence variants.

As regards this clone: Its antigen is as yet unknown.

The V gene's germline CDR1 is MNHEY and CDR2 SVGAGI. CDR3 length equals 15 residues. V lost 6 bases to trimming and J lost 4 bases, with 13 bases between them. PCR involved 60 Vbeta and 13 Jbeta primers. Sequenced by immunoSEQ multiplex PCR; TCRdb stores in-frame clones only, minus some. Here the sample spans 60,000 to 90,000 clones, around two thirds being singletons. The specimen was PBMCs. The clonotype originates from a woman aged 45-59 years in good health and CMV-seropositive. This chain connects TRBV6-5 to TRBJ2-6; D perhaps matches TRBD2 (5 bases). The CDR3 DNA sequence: TGTGCCAGCAGCCGAAGTGGGGAGGGGGCCAACGTCCTGACTTTC. The encoded protein is CASSRSGEGANVLTF.